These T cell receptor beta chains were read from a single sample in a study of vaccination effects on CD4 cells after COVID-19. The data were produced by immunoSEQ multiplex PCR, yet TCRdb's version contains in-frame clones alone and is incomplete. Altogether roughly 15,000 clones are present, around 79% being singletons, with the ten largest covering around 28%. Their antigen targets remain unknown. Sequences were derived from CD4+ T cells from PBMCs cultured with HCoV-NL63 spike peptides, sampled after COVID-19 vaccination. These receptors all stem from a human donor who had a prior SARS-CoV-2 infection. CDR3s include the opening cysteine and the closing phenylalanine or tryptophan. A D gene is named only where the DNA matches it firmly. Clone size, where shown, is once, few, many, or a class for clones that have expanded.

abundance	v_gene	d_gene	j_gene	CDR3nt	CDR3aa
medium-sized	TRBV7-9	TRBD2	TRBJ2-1	TGTGCCAGCAGCTCACGACTAGCTTTCCATGAGCAGTTCTTC	CASSSRLAFHEQFF
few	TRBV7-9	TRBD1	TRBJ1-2	TGTGCCAGCAGCTTATGGGACAGCCCTAACTATGGCTACACCTTC	CASSLWDSPNYGYTF
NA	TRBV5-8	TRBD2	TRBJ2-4	TGTGCCAGCAGCTTGGTCGGACTAGCGGGGGTAGCCAAAAACATTCAGTACTTC	CASSLVGLAGVAKNIQYF
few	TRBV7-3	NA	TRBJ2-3	TGTGCCAGCAGCTTAGGTCATCAACTAGGCTTGGATACGCAGTATTTT	CASSLGHQLGLDTQYF
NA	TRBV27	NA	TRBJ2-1	TGTGCCAGCAGTAGAGTTGGCGGAGAGCAGTTCTTC	CASSRVGGEQFF
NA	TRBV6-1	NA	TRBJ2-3	TGTGCCAGCAGTGAAAGTCTGGACACCGCAGATACGCAGTATTTT	CASSESLDTADTQYF
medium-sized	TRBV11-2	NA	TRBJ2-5	TGTGCCAGCAGCTTTAGCCCTCAAGAGACCCAGTACTTC	CASSFSPQETQYF
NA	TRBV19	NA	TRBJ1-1	TGTGCCAGTAGTAACAGGGTCTGGACTGAAGCTTTCTTT	CASSNRVWTEAFF
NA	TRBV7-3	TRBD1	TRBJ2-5	TGTGCCAGCAGCTCTGACAGGGCCGGGACCCAGTACTTC	CASSSDRAGTQYF
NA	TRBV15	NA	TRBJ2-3	TGTGCCACCAGCAGAGATCAGCTAACAGATACGCAGTATTTT	CATSRDQLTDTQYF
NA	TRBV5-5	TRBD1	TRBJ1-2	TGTGCCAGCAGGGCCGGGACAGGGGGTCGTGGCTACACCTTC	CASRAGTGGRGYTF
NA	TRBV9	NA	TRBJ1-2	TGTGCCAGCAGCGTAGGAGGGGAGGGCTTCGGTGGCTACACCTTC	CASSVGGEGFGGYTF
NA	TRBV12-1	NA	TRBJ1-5	TGTGCCAGCAGCTCATCCTGCGTCTCGGGGAGTAATCAGCCCCAGCATTTT	CASSSSCVSGSNQPQHF
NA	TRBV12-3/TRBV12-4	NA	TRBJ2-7	TGTGCCAGCAGCCTGGACAGATTCGCAGAGGTGTACTTC	CASSLDRFAEVYF
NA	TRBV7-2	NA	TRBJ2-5	TGTGCCAGCAGCTTAGCCCAGCAGGAGACCCAGTACTTC	CASSLAQQETQYF
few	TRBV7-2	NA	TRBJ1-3	TGTGCCAGCAGCGAGGTTAGCTCTGGAAACACCATATATTTT	CASSEVSSGNTIYF
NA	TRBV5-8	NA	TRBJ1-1	TGTGCCAGCAGCAGACACTGGACTGAAGCTTTCTTT	CASSRHWTEAFF
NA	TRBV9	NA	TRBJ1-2	TGTGCCAGCAGTATAGCATCTAACTATGGCTACACCTTC	CASSIASNYGYTF
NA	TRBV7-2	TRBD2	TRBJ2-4	TGTGCCAGCAGCTTAGAGGGCATACTAGCGGGAGAGAACATTCAGTACTTC	CASSLEGILAGENIQYF
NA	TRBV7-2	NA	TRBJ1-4	TGTGCCAGCAGCTTAGGGACAGCTAATGAAAAACTGTTTTTT	CASSLGTANEKLFF
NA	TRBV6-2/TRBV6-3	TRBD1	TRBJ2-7	TGTGCCAGCAGTGACAGTCCGGGACAGGGCTACGAGCAGTACTTC	CASSDSPGQGYEQYF
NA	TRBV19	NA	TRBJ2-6	TGTGCCAGTACGGCGCGCTCTGGGGCCAACGTCCTGACTTTC	CASTARSGANVLTF
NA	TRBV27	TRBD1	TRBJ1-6	TGTGCCAGCAGCCGCGGACAGGCATCGAATTATTCACCCCTCCACTTT	CASSRGQASNYSPLHF
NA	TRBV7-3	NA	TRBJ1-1	TGTGCCAGCAGCTCCGGAGGGACCTCTGAAGCTTTCTTT	CASSSGGTSEAFF